There are many counts of the clone carrying this TCR beta chain. The antigen is not known. The investigators amplified TCR beta CDR3 regions from RNA transcripts. TCR CDR3 underwent first-round RT-PCR with the HTBI primer set. TCRdb reanalysed the multiplex PCR reads using MiXCR and keeps one entry per CDR3 protein. The sample includes just under 750,000 distinct CDR3 sequences, about 35% of them seen just once. CDR1 is SQVTM and CDR2 is ANQGSEA in the germline V gene. The CDR3 runs to 14 residues. Trimming cost V 0 bases and J 5 bases, with 10 bases left between them. The data belong to a study of T cells in Graves' hyperthyroidism and ophthalmopathy. General observations from the study: Ophthalmopathy was model-predicted a median about 6.7 months pre-onset.

The gene calls are TRBV29-1 and TRBJ1-4; D is unresolved. The sample consisted of blood. The TCR comes from a woman in her forties with Graves' hyperthyroidism. The DNA for the CDR3 is TGCAGCGTTGAAGATCCGGACGGGAATGAAAAACTGTTTTTT. Its translation is CSVEDPDGNEKLFF.